These T cell receptor beta chains were read from a single sample in a study of neurological immune-mediated disorders. TCRdb reprocessed the 5' RACE reads with MiXCR, giving one entry per CDR3 protein. The data contain 71,000 or so distinct CDR3 sequences, 4% to 6% of them singletons. The sequenced material came from PBMCs. These receptors originate from a woman younger than 45 with multiple sclerosis. The CDR3 runs from the conserved cysteine through the conserved F or W. The D gene is left open where the match is weak. Only part of the rows carry a size: once, few, many, or a class if the clone is expanded.

>.|many|TRBV5-1|TRBJ2-2
TGCGCCAGCAGCTTGTTATTCCGGGGGGCCATCTCCGGGGAGCTGTTTTTT
CASSLLFRGAISGELFF
>.|few|TRBV7-2|TRBJ2-1
TGTGCCAGCAGCCCCGACAGCAATACAATCTTATACAATGAGCAGTTCTTC
CASSPDSNTILYNEQFF
>.|many|TRBV10-2|TRBJ2-2
TGCGCCAGCAAACTAGACCCCTCCGCCGGGGAGCTGTTTTTT
CASKLDPSAGELFF
>.|many|TRBV5-1|TRBJ1-1
TGCGCCAGCAGCTTGTCCCAACCCATCTCTGAAGCTTTCTTT
CASSLSQPISEAFF
>TRBD1|many|TRBV5-1|TRBJ2-1
TGCGCCAGCAGCTTGGCACCACCGGGACAGGGGTATCTCGATGAGCAGTTCTTC
CASSLAPPGQGYLDEQFF
>TRBD1|many|TRBV27|TRBJ2-1
TGTGCCAGCAGTCCATCGACAGGGGAAGGGAATGAGCAGTTCTTC
CASSPSTGEGNEQFF
>.|few|TRBV5-1|TRBJ1-1
TGCGCCAGCAGCCTCGGGGAAAGGGACACTGAAGCTTTCTTT
CASSLGERDTEAFF
>.|once|TRBV12-3/TRBV12-4|TRBJ1-1
TGTGACAGCAGTTTACACGGGGAACCAGCTTTCTTT
CDSSLHGEPAFF
>.|.|TRBV27|TRBJ2-2
TGTGCCAGCAGTTTGGGAATCGGGATATTGACCGGGGAGCTGTTTTTT
CASSLGIGILTGELFF
>.|many|TRBV7-2|TRBJ2-2
TGTGCCAGCAGCTATTGGCCGAACACCGGGGAGCTGTTTTTT
CASSYWPNTGELFF
>.|many|TRBV6-5|TRBJ1-5
TGTGCCAGCAGTTACTTTGGGCCCTGGGGCAATCAGCCCCAGCATTTT
CASSYFGPWGNQPQHF
>.|many|TRBV7-9|TRBJ2-7
TGTGCCAGCAGCGGTGAGGAGGCTCCTGCTACCTACGAGCAGTACTTC
CASSGEEAPATYEQYF
>TRBD2|.|TRBV24-1|TRBJ2-1
TGTGCCACCGGGAACAGCTTAGGACTAGCGGGAGTGGTTGAGCAGTTCTTC
CATGNSLGLAGVVEQFF
>TRBD1|.|TRBV20-1|TRBJ2-3
TGCAGTGCTTTACTCCCCGGGACAGGGACAGATACGCAGTATTTT
CSALLPGTGTDTQYF
>TRBD2|many|TRBV20-1|TRBJ2-1
TGCAGTGCTAGTAGACTAGCGGGAGGGGCCCCCCGGGAGCAGTTCTTC
CSASRLAGGAPREQFF
>TRBD2|many|TRBV3-1|TRBJ2-3
TGTGCCAGCAGCCACGTACTAGCGCATACGCAGTATTTT
CASSHVLAHTQYF
>.|many|TRBV5-1|TRBJ2-3
TGCGCCAGCAGCTTGGAGGTGACGCAGTATTTT
CASSLEVTQYF
>.|many|TRBV3-1|TRBJ2-1
TGTGCCAGCAGCCAAGTTCAGGGAGTGAACAATGAGCAGTTCTTC
CASSQVQGVNNEQFF
>TRBD1|few|TRBV2|TRBJ1-2
TGTGCCAGCAGCCAAGGGGACAGGGGGCCCTATGGCTACACCTTC
CASSQGDRGPYGYTF
>.|many|TRBV6-5|TRBJ1-2
TGTGCCAGCAGTTACACCTGGGCCTATGGCTACACCTTC
CASSYTWAYGYTF
>.|many|TRBV5-1|TRBJ2-3
TGCGCCAGCAGCTTACCCAGGGCGTATACGCAGTATTTT
CASSLPRAYTQYF
>.|many|TRBV20-1|TRBJ1-1
TGCAGTGCCAAAAGTGGGGGGCTCTACACTGAAGCTTTCTTT
CSAKSGGLYTEAFF
>TRBD2|many|TRBV6-2/TRBV6-3|TRBJ2-3
TGTGCCAGCAGTTACGGGCGGGAGCCTCCCACAGATACGCAGTATTTT
CASSYGREPPTDTQYF
>.|few|TRBV5-1|TRBJ2-6
TGCGCCAGCAGCTTACCGCGCTCTGGGGCCAACGTCCTGACTTTC
CASSLPRSGANVLTF
>.|many|TRBV10-3|TRBJ2-3
TGTGCCATCAGGGGGATGGGGAGATCAGGCACAGATACGCAGTATTTT
CAIRGMGRSGTDTQYF
>.|many|TRBV12-3/TRBV12-4|TRBJ1-4
TGTGCCAGCAGTTTCGATCCCGACGGTTCAAGGGAAAAACTGTTTTTT
CASSFDPDGSREKLFF
>.|many|TRBV7-2|TRBJ2-3
TGTGCCAGCAGCATATATACAGATACGCAGTATTTT
CASSIYTDTQYF
>TRBD2|.|TRBV10-3|TRBJ2-7
TGTGCCATCAGTGACGGGACTAGGTCTTTAGAGCAGTACTTC
CAISDGTRSLEQYF
>TRBD1|many|TRBV20-1|TRBJ1-5
TGCAGTGCGCGGACAGGGGCTGGAAATCAGCCCCAGCATTTT
CSARTGAGNQPQHF
>.|many|TRBV10-3|TRBJ2-1
TGTGCCATCAGTGAGTCTCAGGGGGGTGAGCAGTTCTTC
CAISESQGGEQFF
>.|few|TRBV5-1|TRBJ1-1
TGCGCCAGCAGTCGCGGGGACGGGAACACTGAAGCTTTCTTT
CASSRGDGNTEAFF
>TRBD1|many|TRBV20-1|TRBJ1-5
TGCAGTGCTAGAGGGGACAGGGATGTAAATCAGCCCCAGCATTTT
CSARGDRDVNQPQHF
>.|many|TRBV12-3/TRBV12-4|TRBJ2-7
TGTGCCAGCAGACTGAAAGGACGGAGCTACGAGCAGTACTTC
CASRLKGRSYEQYF
>TRBD2|many|TRBV24-1|TRBJ2-1
TGTGCCACCGGTGGACTAGCGGGGGTCAATGAGCAGTTCTTC
CATGGLAGVNEQFF
>.|.|TRBV6-2/TRBV6-3|TRBJ2-7
TGTGCCAGCAGAGGAAGCGGTTGGCAGGACGAGCAGTACTTC
CASRGSGWQDEQYF
>.|many|TRBV5-6|TRBJ2-2
TGTGCCAGCAGCTTTCTTAACTGGATGTCCACCGGGGAGCTGTTTTTT
CASSFLNWMSTGELFF
>.|many|TRBV25-1|TRBJ1-2
TGTGCCAGCAGTGGGCCGACAGGCCCGGGAATGGAGTTCACCTTC
CASSGPTGPGMEFTF
>.|many|TRBV5-1|TRBJ1-1
TGCGCCAGCAGCTTGGACAGCATGAACACTGAAGCTTTCTTT
CASSLDSMNTEAFF
>.|many|TRBV2|TRBJ2-1
TGTGCCAGTTTTCGGGACCCCTACAATGAGCAGTTCTTC
CASFRDPYNEQFF
>TRBD2|.|TRBV3-1|TRBJ2-1
TGTGCCAGCAGCCGACCCTTGCGGGAGCGGTACAATGAGCAGTTCTTC
CASSRPLRERYNEQFF
>TRBD2|many|TRBV29-1|TRBJ2-3
TGCAGCGTTGATGGGTCCAGCGGGGGCACAGATACGCAGTATTTT
CSVDGSSGGTDTQYF
>.|many|TRBV20-1|TRBJ2-7
TGCAGTGCTAGAGATGAGGGTTTTAGTAAGGACGAGCAGTACTTC
CSARDEGFSKDEQYF
>.|few|TRBV5-1|TRBJ1-5
TGCGCCAGCAGCTTGACGGGCCCAAATGGGCCCCAGCATTTT
CASSLTGPNGPQHF
>TRBD1|many|TRBV5-1|TRBJ2-1
TGCGCCAGCAGCTTGGAGGGTCACAGGGGACGCGATGAGCAGTTCTTC
CASSLEGHRGRDEQFF
>.|many|TRBV6-6|TRBJ1-1
TGTGCCAGCAGTTACCTTATCGTGGGAGCGGAAGCTTTCTTT
CASSYLIVGAEAFF
>TRBD1|many|TRBV6-2/TRBV6-3|TRBJ1-1
TGTGCCAGCAGTAAGGGACAGGGGGCGGTCGCTGAAGCTTTCTTT
CASSKGQGAVAEAFF